Following are 6 T cell receptor beta chains from one sample sequenced in a study of T-cell reconstitution after alpha-beta-depleted transplantation in children. As it was prepared, the TCRbeta library received unique molecular identifiers. TCRdb re-derived calls from the PCR reads in MiXCR, one entry per CDR3 protein. The sample contains about 540,000 distinct CDR3 sequences, 15% to 20% of which appear only once. The starting material was PBMCs from the stem cell graft donor, obtained from the stem cell graft. These receptors were taken from a human donor who donated a stem cell graft to a child with acute lymphoblastic leukemia.

This clonotype came up a few times. The chain uses TRBV5-1 and TRBJ2-7; 11 bases map to TRBD2. J gave up 3 bases and V 4 bases, and 9 bases lay outside the gene matches. Looked up from germline, CDR1 is SGHRS and CDR2 is YFSETQ. The CDR3 length is 16 residues. The CDR3 loop is CASSPEVSGRDYEQYF. The CDR3 coding sequence is TGCGCCAGCAGCCCTGAAGTTAGCGGGAGGGACTACGAGCAGTACTTC.

In this sample, this clonotype turned up a few times. The chain links TRBV30 to TRBJ2-7; D is perhaps TRBD1 (5 bases). Trimming shortened V by 1 base and J by 1 base, and 8 bases separated the two germline ends. The CDR3 loop spans 13 amino acids. Germline V lookup: CDR1 GTSNPN, CDR2 SVGIG (reference sequence). This CDR3 reads CAWSGQQSYEQYF. The DNA for the CDR3 is TGTGCCTGGAGTGGACAGCAGTCCTACGAGCAGTACTTC.

The V gene is TRBV12-3 or TRBV12-4, the J gene TRBJ2-6, with 14 bases fitting TRBD2. The V segment lost 3 bases and the J segment 4 bases; nucleotides outside the gene matches: 5. CDR3 length: 18 amino acids. In DNA form, the CDR3 reads TGTGCCAGCAGTTTCGGGACTAGCGGGAGAGGCGGGGCCAACGTCCTGACTTTC. This encodes CASSFGTSGRGGANVLTF.

This clonotype was counted only a few times. The chain recombines TRBV18 with TRBJ1-1, with 7 bases matching TRBD1. The trim removed 3 bases at V and 11 bases at J, leaving 15 bases unmatched. This CDR3 is 15 amino acids long. Germline V gene data show CDR1 as KGHSH and CDR2 as LQKENI. CDR3 amino acids: CASSPFGRGITGAFF. CDR3 nucleotide sequence: TGTGCCAGCTCACCGTTCGGCAGGGGGATAACGGGGGCTTTCTTT.

In its sample, this clonotype was seen many times. V and J are TRBV7-9 and TRBJ1-1; D gene uncertain. The CDR3 covers 15 residues. Germline V lookup: CDR1 SEHNR, CDR2 FQNEAQ (reference sequence). Trimming left V 2 bases short and J 1 base short, with 11 bases between. CDR3 DNA: TGTGCCAGCAGCTTAAGTGCGGGGAGGAACACTGAAGCTTTCTTT. Amino acid sequence: CASSLSAGRNTEAFF.

This clonotype showed up just a few times. The chain recombines TRBV5-1 with TRBJ2-1; the match to TRBD1 covers 9 bases. This CDR3 has 18 amino acids. The V and J ends lost 2 bases and 6 bases, in that order; junction bases with no gene match: 15. The germline V gene encodes CDR1 SGHRS and CDR2 YFSETQ. CDR3 bases: TGCGCCAGCAGCTTCTCTCGACAGGGGGGACTACTCCCCAATGAGCAGTTCTTC. Protein sequence: CASSFSRQGGLLPNEQFF.